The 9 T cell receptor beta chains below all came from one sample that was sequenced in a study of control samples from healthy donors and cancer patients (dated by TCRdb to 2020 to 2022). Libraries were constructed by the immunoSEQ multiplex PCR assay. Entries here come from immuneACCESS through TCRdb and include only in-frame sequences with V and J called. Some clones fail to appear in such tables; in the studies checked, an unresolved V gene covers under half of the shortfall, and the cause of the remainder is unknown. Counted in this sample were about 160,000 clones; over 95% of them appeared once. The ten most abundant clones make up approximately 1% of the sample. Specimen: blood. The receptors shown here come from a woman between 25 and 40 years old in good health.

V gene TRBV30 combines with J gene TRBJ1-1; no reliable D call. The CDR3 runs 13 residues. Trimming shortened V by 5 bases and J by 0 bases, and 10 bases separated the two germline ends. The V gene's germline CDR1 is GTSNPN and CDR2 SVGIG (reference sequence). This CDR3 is CAWSTFMNTEAFF. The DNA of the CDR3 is TGTGCCTGGTCGACATTCATGAACACTGAAGCTTTCTTT.

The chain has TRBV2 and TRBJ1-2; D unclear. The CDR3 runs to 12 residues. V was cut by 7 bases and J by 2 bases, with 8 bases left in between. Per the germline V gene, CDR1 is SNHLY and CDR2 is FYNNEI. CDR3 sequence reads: CASKRQNYGYTF. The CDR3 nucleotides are TGTGCCAGCAAACGGCAGAACTATGGCTACACCTTC.

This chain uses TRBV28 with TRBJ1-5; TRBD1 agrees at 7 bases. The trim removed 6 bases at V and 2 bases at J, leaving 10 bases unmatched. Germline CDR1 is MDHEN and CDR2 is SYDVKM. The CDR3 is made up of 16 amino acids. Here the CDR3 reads CASSSDRLVGNQPQHF. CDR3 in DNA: TGTGCCAGCAGCTCGGACAGGCTGGTGGGCAATCAGCCCCAGCATTTT.

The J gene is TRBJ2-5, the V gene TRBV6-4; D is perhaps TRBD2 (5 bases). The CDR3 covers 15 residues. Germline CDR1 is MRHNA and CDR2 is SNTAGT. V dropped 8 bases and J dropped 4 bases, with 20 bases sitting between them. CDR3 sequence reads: CASGLSADPSETQYF. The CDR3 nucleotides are TGTGCCAGCGGACTCTCCGCGGACCCTTCAGAGACCCAGTACTTC.

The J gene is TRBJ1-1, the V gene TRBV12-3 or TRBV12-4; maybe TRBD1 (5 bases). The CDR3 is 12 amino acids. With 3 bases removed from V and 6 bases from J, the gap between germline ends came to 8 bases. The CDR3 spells CASSLGTAEAFF. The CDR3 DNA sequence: TGTGCCAGCAGTTTGGGGACCGCTGAAGCTTTCTTT.

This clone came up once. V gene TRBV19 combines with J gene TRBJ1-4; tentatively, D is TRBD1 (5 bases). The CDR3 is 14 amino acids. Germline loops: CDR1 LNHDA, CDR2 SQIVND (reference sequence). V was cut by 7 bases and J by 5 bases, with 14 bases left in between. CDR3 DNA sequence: TGTGCCAGTACCGATCGGCGACAGAATGAAAAACTGTTTTTT. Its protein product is CASTDRRQNEKLFF.

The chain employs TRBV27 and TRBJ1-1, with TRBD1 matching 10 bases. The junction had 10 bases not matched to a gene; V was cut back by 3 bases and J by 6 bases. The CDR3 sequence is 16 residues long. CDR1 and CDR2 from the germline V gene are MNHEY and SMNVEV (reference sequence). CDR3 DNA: TGTGCCAGCAGTTTTGCCGCCGGGACAGGGGCCCCTGAAGCTTTCTTT. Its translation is CASSFAAGTGAPEAFF.

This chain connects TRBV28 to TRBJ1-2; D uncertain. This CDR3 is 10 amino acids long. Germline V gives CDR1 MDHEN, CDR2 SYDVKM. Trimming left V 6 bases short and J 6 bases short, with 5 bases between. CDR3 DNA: TGTGCCAGCAGCCAGAATGGCTACACCTTC. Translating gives CASSQNGYTF.

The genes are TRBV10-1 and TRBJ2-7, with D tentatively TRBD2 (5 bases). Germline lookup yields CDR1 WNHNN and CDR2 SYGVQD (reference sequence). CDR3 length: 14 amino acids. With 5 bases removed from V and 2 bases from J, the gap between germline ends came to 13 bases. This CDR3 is CASSSGGYPYEQYF. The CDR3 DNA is TGCGCCAGCAGTTCAGGCGGGTACCCCTACGAGCAGTACTTC.